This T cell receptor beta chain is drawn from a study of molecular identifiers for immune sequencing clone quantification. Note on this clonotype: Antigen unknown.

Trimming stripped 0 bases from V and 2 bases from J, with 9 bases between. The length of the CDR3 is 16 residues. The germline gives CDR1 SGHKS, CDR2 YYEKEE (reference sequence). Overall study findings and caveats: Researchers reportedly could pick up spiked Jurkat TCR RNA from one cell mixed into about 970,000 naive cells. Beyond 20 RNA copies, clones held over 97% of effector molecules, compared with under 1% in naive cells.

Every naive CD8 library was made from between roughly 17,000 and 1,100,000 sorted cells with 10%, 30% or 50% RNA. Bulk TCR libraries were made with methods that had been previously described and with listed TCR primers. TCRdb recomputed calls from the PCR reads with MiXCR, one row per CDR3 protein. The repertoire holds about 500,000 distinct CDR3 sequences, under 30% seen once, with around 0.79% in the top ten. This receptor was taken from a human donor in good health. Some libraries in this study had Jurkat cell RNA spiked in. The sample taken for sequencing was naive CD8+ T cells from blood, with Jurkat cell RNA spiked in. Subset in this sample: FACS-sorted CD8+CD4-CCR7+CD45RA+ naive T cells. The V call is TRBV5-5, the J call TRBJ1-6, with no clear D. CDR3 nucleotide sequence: TGTGCCAGCAGCTTGGGCCCTATGGCCTATAATTCACCCCTCCACTTT. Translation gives CASSLGPMAYNSPLHF.